This TCR beta chain emerged from a study of shared clonotypes between healthy human individuals. Study-level findings and limits: Among donors, clonotype sharing was expected to be affected by sequencing depth. The study sampled only blood, and tissue repertoires likely differ. Naive CD4 clonotypes overlapped across a handful of donors at 4.5% to 5.5%.

The CDR3 extends over 14 amino acids. Germline loops: CDR1 LNHDA, CDR2 SQIVND (reference sequence). V lost 2 bases to trimming and J lost 3 bases, with 10 bases between them. Method: immunoSEQ multiplex PCR; TCRdb's copy keeps in-frame clones and lacks some. The sample lists hundreds of thousands of clones, more than 70% occurring once. Comment on this clone: Antigen unknown.

Material: memory CD4+ T cells sorted from blood. As for subset: CD45RA-negative fraction. The chain combines TRBV19 with TRBJ1-1, with D possibly being TRBD1 (5 bases). The TCR originated in a woman between 25 and 40 years old in good health. The CDR3 sequence: CASSIQGRHTEAFF. CDR3 in DNA: TGTGCCAGTAGTATACAGGGAAGGCACACTGAAGCTTTCTTT.